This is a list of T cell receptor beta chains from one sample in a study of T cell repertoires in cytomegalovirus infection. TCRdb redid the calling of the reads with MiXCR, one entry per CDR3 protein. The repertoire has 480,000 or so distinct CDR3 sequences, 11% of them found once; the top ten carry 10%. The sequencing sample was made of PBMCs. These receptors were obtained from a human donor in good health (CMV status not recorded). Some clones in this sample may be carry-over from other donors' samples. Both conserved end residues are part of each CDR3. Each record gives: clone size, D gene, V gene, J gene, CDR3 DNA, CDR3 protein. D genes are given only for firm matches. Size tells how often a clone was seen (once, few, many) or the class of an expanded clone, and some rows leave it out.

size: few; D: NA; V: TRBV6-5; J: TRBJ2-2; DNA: TGTGCCAGCAGTTACTCCCATAATCCGGGCACCGGGGAGCTGTTTTTT; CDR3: CASSYSHNPGTGELFF
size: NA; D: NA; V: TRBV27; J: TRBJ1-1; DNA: TGTGCCAGCAGTTTAGGGGTAGGCGTTCGGGCACACACTGAAGCTTTCTTT; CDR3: CASSLGVGVRAHTEAFF
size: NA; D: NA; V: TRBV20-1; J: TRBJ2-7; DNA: TGCAGTGCTAGAACAACAGGACAGTCCGAGCAGTACTTC; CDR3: CSARTTGQSEQYF
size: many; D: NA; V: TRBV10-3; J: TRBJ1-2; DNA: TGTGCCATCAAGGACACTACTAACTATGGCTACACCTTC; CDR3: CAIKDTTNYGYTF
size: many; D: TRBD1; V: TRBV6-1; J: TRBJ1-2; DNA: TGTGCCAGCAGTTCCCTCCGGACAGGTGACTATGGCTACACCTTC; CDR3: CASSSLRTGDYGYTF
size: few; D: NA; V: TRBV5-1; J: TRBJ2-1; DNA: TGCGCCAGCCGGGACATCCACAATGAGCAGTTCTTC; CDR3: CASRDIHNEQFF
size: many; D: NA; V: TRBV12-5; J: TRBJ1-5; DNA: TGTGCTAGTGGTTTCTCCCTAGGCCCCCAGCATTTT; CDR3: CASGFSLGPQHF
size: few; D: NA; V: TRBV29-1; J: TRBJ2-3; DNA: TGCAGCGTGAACGCAGGACAGTGGGCAGATACGCAGTATTTT; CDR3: CSVNAGQWADTQYF
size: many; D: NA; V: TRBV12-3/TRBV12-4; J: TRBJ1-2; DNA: TGTGCCAGCAGGGCAGGGGCCTATGGCTACACCTTC; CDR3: CASRAGAYGYTF
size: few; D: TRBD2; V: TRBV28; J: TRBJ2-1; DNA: TGTGCCAGCAGTTTTCGGCGGACTAGCTCCTACAATGAGCAGTTCTTC; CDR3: CASSFRRTSSYNEQFF
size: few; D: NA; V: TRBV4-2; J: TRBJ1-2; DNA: TGTGCCAGCAGCCAAGCTGGCCTTGAGGGGGACTATGGCTACACCTTC; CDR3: CASSQAGLEGDYGYTF
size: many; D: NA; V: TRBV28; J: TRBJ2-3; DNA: TGTGCCAGCAGTTCCCGGGGGAGAGGCACAGATACGCAGTATTTT; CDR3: CASSSRGRGTDTQYF
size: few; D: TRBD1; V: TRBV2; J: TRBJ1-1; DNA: TGTGCCAACAAATTTATGGCGGGACAGGAGAACACTGAAGCTTTCTTT; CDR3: CANKFMAGQENTEAFF
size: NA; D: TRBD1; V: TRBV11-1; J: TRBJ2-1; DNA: TGTGCCAGCAGCCCGTTTCCCGGGACAGGGTCGAATGAGCAGTTCTTC; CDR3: CASSPFPGTGSNEQFF
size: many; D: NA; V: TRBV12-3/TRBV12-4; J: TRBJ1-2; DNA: TGTGCCAGCAGTTCCCCTCAGTCACGAGGAGGCTATGGCTACACCTTC; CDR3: CASSSPQSRGGYGYTF
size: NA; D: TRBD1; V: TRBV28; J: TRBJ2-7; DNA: TGTGCCTCGTTCACCAATTCTCTGGGACAGAACAGTCTGCCCTACGAGCAGTACTTC; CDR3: CASFTNSLGQNSLPYEQYF
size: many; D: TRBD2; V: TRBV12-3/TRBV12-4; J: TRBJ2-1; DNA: TGTGCCAGCAGTCAATTGGCTAGCGGGGCGTACAATGAGCAGTTCTTC; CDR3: CASSQLASGAYNEQFF
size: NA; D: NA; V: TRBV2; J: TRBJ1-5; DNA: TGTGCCAGCAGGATACAGGCGGGGCTCAATCAGCCCCAGCATTTT; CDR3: CASRIQAGLNQPQHF
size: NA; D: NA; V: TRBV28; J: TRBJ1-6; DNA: TGTGCCAGCAGCCCCCGAGGGAGGTCACCCCTCCACTTT; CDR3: CASSPRGRSPLHF
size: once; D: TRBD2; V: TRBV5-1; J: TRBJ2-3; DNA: TGCGCCAGCAGCGCAGCGGGATTCGTTTCAGATACGCAGTATTTT; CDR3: CASSAAGFVSDTQYF
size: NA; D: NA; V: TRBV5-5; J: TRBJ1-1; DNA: TGTGCCAGCAGCTTGGGTCCGAGGGACACTGAAGCTTTCTTT; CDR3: CASSLGPRDTEAFF
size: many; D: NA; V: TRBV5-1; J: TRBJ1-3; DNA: TGCGCCAGCAGCTTGAACAGGGCAATCTCTGGAAACACCATATATTTT; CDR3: CASSLNRAISGNTIYF
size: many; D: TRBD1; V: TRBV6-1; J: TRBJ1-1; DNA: TGTGCCAGCAGAAACCCGGGACAGATGAACACTGAAGCTTTCTTT; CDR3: CASRNPGQMNTEAFF
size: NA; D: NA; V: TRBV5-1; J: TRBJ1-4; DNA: TGCGCCAGCAGCTTGTCGGGGGCCGCTAATGAAAAACTGTTTTTT; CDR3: CASSLSGAANEKLFF
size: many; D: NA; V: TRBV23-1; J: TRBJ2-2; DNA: TGCGCCAGCACCGAGTCAAAAGGACGGCCGAACACCGGGGAGCTGTTTTTT; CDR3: CASTESKGRPNTGELFF
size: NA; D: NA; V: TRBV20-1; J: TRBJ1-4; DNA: TGCAGTGCTAGGCGAGGGGGGCCCAATGAAAAACTGTTTTTT; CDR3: CSARRGGPNEKLFF
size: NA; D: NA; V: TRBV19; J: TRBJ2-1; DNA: TGTGCCAGTAGTTCCCCTCGGAAATACCACGATGAGCAGTTCTTC; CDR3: CASSSPRKYHDEQFF
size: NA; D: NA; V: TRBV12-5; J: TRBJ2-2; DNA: TGTGCTAGTGGTTTATCGGCCCGGGAGCTGTTTTTT; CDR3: CASGLSARELFF
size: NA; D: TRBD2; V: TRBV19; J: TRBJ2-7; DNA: TGTGCCAGTAGTACGACTAGCGGGAGTAGGGGATACGAGCAGTACTTC; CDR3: CASSTTSGSRGYEQYF
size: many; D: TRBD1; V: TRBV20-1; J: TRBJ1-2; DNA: TGCAGTGCTAGAATCCCAGGGGGCCCCTATGGCTACACCTTC; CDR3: CSARIPGGPYGYTF
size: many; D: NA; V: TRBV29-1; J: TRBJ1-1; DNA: TGCAGCGCAACAGGGCTGGAGAACACTGAAGCTTTCTTT; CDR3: CSATGLENTEAFF
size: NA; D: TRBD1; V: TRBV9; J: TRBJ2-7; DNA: TGTGCCAGCAGCGTGGAAGACAGGGTCTACGAGCAGTACTTC; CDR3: CASSVEDRVYEQYF
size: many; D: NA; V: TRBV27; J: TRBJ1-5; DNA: TGTGCCAGCAGACAGGGAGGGGGCAATCAGCCCCAGCATTTT; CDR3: CASRQGGGNQPQHF
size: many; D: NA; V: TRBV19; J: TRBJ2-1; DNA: TGTGCCAGTAGTTATTCATCCGCGACGGTCGATGAGCAGTTCTTC; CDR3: CASSYSSATVDEQFF
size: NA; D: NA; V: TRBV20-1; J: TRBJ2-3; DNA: TGCAGTGCTAGAGAGAGGGCATTTAGCACAGATACGCAGTATTTT; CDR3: CSARERAFSTDTQYF
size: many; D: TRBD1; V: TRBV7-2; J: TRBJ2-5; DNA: TGTGCCAGCAGCTCCCGTCAGGGGGCGGGAGAGACCCAGTACTTC; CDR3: CASSSRQGAGETQYF
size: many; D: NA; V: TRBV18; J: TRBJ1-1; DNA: TGTGCCAGCTCACCAAATAATCTGAACGCTGAAGCTTTCTTT; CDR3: CASSPNNLNAEAFF
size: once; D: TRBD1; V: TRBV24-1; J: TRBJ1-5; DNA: TGTGCCACCAGTGCCCACCCTACGGGACAGCAGCATTTT; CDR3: CATSAHPTGQQHF
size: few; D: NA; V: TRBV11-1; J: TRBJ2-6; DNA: TGTGCCAGCAGCCCGAAGTCAGGCGATGGGGCCAACGTCCTGACTTTC; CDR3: CASSPKSGDGANVLTF
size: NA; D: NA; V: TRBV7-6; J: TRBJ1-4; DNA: TGTGCCAGCAGCTTATTGGGCAGCCGCGAAACTAATGAAAAACTGTTTTTT; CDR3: CASSLLGSRETNEKLFF
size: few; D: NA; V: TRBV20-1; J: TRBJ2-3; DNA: TGCAGTGCCAGGCTGCTGGGGGCGCAGTATTTT; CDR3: CSARLLGAQYF
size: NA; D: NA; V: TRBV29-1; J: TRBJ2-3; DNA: TGCAGCGTCCAGGGCCTAGCAGATACGCAGTATTTT; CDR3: CSVQGLADTQYF
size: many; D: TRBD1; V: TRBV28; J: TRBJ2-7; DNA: TGTGCCAGCAGTCCAAGACCCCGGGACAGGGGATCCTACGAGCAGTACTTC; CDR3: CASSPRPRDRGSYEQYF
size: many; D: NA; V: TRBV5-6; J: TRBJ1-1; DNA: TGTGCCAGCAGCTCAGGGGATTTTAACACTGAAGCTTTCTTT; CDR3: CASSSGDFNTEAFF
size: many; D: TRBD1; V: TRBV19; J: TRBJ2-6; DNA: TGTGCCAGTAGTGACAGGGGTTTGAGCTCTGGGGCCAACGTCCTGACTTTC; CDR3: CASSDRGLSSGANVLTF
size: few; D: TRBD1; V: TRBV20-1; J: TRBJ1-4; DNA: TGCAGTGCTAGAGACCCGAATTCCGGGACAGGTGGCACTAATGAAAAACTGTTTTTT; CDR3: CSARDPNSGTGGTNEKLFF
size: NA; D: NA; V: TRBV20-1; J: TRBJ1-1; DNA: TGCAGTGCTAGTTCTCAGGGGCGGACTGAAGCTTTCTTT; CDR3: CSASSQGRTEAFF
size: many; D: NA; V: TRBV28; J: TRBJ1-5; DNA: TGTGCCAGCAGTTCCTACAGGGTCAATCAGCCCCAGCATTTT; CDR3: CASSSYRVNQPQHF
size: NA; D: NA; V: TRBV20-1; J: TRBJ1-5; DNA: TGCAGTGCCCAGGGGAGGATAGTTCAGCCCCAGCATTTT; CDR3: CSAQGRIVQPQHF
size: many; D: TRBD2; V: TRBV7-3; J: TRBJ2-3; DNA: TGTGCCAGCAGCTTAAGTAGCGGGGACACAGATACGCAGTATTTT; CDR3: CASSLSSGDTDTQYF
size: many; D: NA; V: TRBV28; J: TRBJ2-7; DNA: TGTGCCAGCAGTTTATCCCCTAGCGAATACGAGCAGTACTTC; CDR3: CASSLSPSEYEQYF
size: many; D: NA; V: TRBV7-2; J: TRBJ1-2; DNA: TGTGCCAGCAGCTTAGGGCGGAGCTATGGCTACACCTTC; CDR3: CASSLGRSYGYTF
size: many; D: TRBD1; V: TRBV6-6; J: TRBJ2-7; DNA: TGTGCCAGCAGTTATCGAATACAACAGGGGCGCAGGGATCCCTACGAGCAGTACTTC; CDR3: CASSYRIQQGRRDPYEQYF